One and the same sample provided the 7 T cell receptor beta chains below, sequenced in a study of molecular identifiers for immune sequencing clone quantification. Each CDR3 protein is one row after TCRdb ran MiXCR on the PCR reads. This sample has 490,000 or so distinct CDR3 sequences, with 20% to 25% found just once. Specimen: naive CD8+ T cells from blood, with Jurkat cell RNA spiked in. Noted subset: FACS-sorted CD8+CD4-CCR7+CD45RA+ naive T cells. All receptors derive from a human donor in good health. Some libraries in this study had Jurkat cell RNA spiked in.

About this clonotype: Because it lacks the conserved phenylalanine or tryptophan at the end, this CDR3 is likely a read error. The chain is built from TRBV7-2 and TRBJ2-5; D remains unclear. CDR1 is SGHTA and CDR2 is FQGNSA in the germline V gene. Trimming removed 5 bases from V and 5 bases from J, with 18 bases in between. The CDR3 extends over 15 amino acids. This CDR3 reads CASSPSLSRFETQYS. The CDR3 DNA follows: TGTGCCAGCAGCCCCTCCCTTTCTCGGTTTGAGACCCAGTACTCC.

The chain has TRBV30 and TRBJ2-7; tentatively, D is TRBD1 or TRBD2 (5 bases each). This CDR3 comprises 11 residues. Germline values: CDR1 GTSNPN, CDR2 SVGIG (reference sequence). V was clipped by 5 bases and J by 2 bases, with 7 bases between them. This CDR3 reads CAWGTAYEQYF. The CDR3 DNA is TGTGCCTGGGGGACCGCCTACGAGCAGTACTTC.

This chain connects TRBV2 to TRBJ2-7; D is unclear. V dropped 4 bases and J dropped 4 bases, with 14 bases sitting between them. Per the germline V gene, CDR1 is SNHLY and CDR2 is FYNNEI. CDR3 length: 14 amino acids. The DNA for the CDR3 is TGTGCCAGCAGTGCTAGGGCCTCTGGGTACGAGCAGTACTTC. Translated: CASSARASGYEQYF. The entire variable domain, with the rest obtained from reference TRBV2 and TRBJ2-7, is as follows: EPEVTQTPSHQVTQMGQEVILRCVPISNHLYFYWYRQILGQKVEFLVSFYNNEISEKSEIFDDQFSVERPDGSNFTLKIRSTKLEDSAMYFCASSARASGYEQYFGPGTRLTVT.

The V and J genes are TRBV10-3 and TRBJ2-7, with D unclear. Trimming took off 5 bases at V and 6 bases at J, with 8 bases between the two ends. CDR1 and CDR2 (germline): ENHRY, SYGVKD. CDR3 length: 11 residues. The CDR3 DNA sequence: TGTGCCATCAGTCCAGAAGGCGAGCAGTACTTC. This codes for CAISPEGEQYF.

Ten or more counts support this clonotype. The J gene is TRBJ2-5, the V gene TRBV7-9; D remains ambiguous. The CDR3 is 16 residues long. Per germline, CDR1 SEHNR and CDR2 FQNEAQ (reference sequence). Trimming cost V 0 bases and J 0 bases, with 11 bases left between them. The chain's CDR3 is CASSLAMGMYQETQYF. The DNA of the CDR3 is TGTGCCAGCAGCTTAGCGATGGGGATGTACCAAGAGACCCAGTACTTC.

This clonotype has a count of ten or more. The gene calls are TRBV3-1 and TRBJ1-5; 9 positions match TRBD1. Germline CDR1 reads LGHDT; CDR2 reads YNNKEL (reference sequence). This CDR3 has 18 residues. The V gene end was trimmed by 1 base and the J gene end by 3 bases; junction bases not matched to a gene: 10. The CDR3: CASSQAPWTGDLNQPQHF. CDR3 DNA sequence: TGTGCCAGCAGCCAAGCTCCCTGGACAGGGGATCTCAATCAGCCCCAGCATTTT.

This clonotype was counted between two and nine times. The rearrangement uses TRBV12-3 or TRBV12-4 and TRBJ2-5; 8 bases align to TRBD1. The J segment lost 4 bases and the V segment lost 2 bases, leaving 12 bases of the junction unmatched. There are 17 residues in the CDR3. This CDR3 reads CASSLKGAGGDGETQYF. The CDR3 bases are TGTGCCAGCAGTTTAAAGGGTGCAGGGGGCGACGGAGAGACCCAGTACTTC.